This T cell receptor beta chain is from a study of blood T cell repertoires in COVID-19 (dated by TCRdb to the early 2020s). For the study in its entirety: Samples covering the acute and convalescent phases of COVID-19 were provided by collaborators in the United States, Italy and Spain. A de-identified subject ID, COVID-19 status, age in years and sex were almost always included in the sample metadata. A freely available public database, intended as a resource for researchers studying the immune response to SARS-CoV-2, is where the repertoires were released. The samples were drawn from two sources: the first 160 participants of the ongoing ImmuneRACE study, and over 950 subjects contributed by 6 global collaborators. Where available, HLA class I and class II types were obtained from metadata supplied by the sample provider rather than from assay-based typing. Subjects who had been exposed to COVID-19, were actively infected with it, or had recovered from it provided the deeply sampled blood TCRbeta repertoires that made up the dataset. The prospective study material was composed of cDNA or gDNA derived from T cells, B-cell-depleted T cells, or PBMCs. Beyond this particular receptor, the publication reports: The amount of clinical and demographic metadata varied by source and participant and was provided uncurated.

Including the terminal cysteine and phenylalanine, the CDR3 comprises 12 residues. The only DNA kept is the CDR3, 36 bases in frame from the first base. Concerning this clone: Its antigen is still unknown. The input lacks base qualities; no much larger clone sits a single base away.

TCRbeta CDR3 regions were amplified from genomic DNA by means of the immunoSEQ Assay, a bias-controlled multiplex PCR. From the authors' description of their analysis: Nucleated cell counts per sample were estimated from amplification of reference gene primers within the assay. To quantify the absolute abundance of each unique TCRbeta CDR3 rearrangement, sequence reads were collapsed and filtered. For each sample, productive Simpson clonality was calculated as the square root of Simpson's diversity index across productive rearrangements. TCRdb mirrors the immuneACCESS table, restricted to in-frame sequences. Some clones are absent from its copies; in checked studies, under half trace to an unresolved V gene, and the reason for the others is unknown. Clone size and the V and J calls come from that table; the DNA yielded D and trimming. Across this sample there are more than 120,000 clones, with about 91% seen only once. The ten largest clones add up to around 26% of the sample.

Each collaborating institution followed its own protocols to collect whole blood in K2EDTA tubes. For TCRbeta analysis, collaborators shipped samples in one of three forms: frozen whole blood, isolated PBMCs, or DNA extracted from either of those sample types. The sequence joins TRBV21-1 to TRBJ2-3; the DNA was not used to check the table's D call, TRBD2. TRBV21-1 is classified as a pseudogene. The source is a human donor in a cohort sampled during active COVID-19. The material sequenced was peripheral blood. The DNA sequence is given as TGTGCCAGCAGCAAAAGGAGGGATACGCAGTATTTT. This codes for CASSKRRDTQYF.